The TCR beta chain under discussion was sequenced for a study of STAT5B mutations in CD4+ large granular lymphocyte leukemia. With respect to this clone: No antigen is known for it.

Study-level points and caveats: Main leukemic clonotypes were patient-specific, but 20% to 25% appeared at low frequency elsewhere. Patient CD4-sorted repertoires stayed more clonal than healthy ones after leukemic-clone removal.

Controls came from buffy coats of healthy blood donors. The repertoire was sequenced with immunoSEQ multiplex PCR; TCRdb's copy has only in-frame clones and lacks some. The sample records about 30,000 clones, more than 65% being singletons. Germline V CDR1 and CDR2: LNHDA, SQIVND (reference sequence). CDR3 length: 15 residues. V was shortened by 5 bases and J by 4 bases, with 17 bases between the two germline ends. The sequence derives from a human donor in good health. The chain combines TRBV19 with TRBJ1-2; the D gene is possibly TRBD1 (5 bases). Sequences were obtained from CD4+ T cells from blood buffy coats. CDR3 region: CASSVLGTAPYGYTF. The CDR3 region has the DNA TGTGCCAGTAGTGTCCTAGGGACGGCCCCCTATGGCTACACCTTC.